The text below deals with one T cell receptor (beta chain). The CDR3 is made up of 17 amino acids. Germline lookup yields CDR1 LGHNA and CDR2 YSLEER. Between the trimmed V and J ends, which lost 3 bases and 3 bases, there was a span of 19 bases. Followed over time, Seattle patients had been enrolled while infection was active. These data are taken from a study of blood T cell repertoires in COVID-19. Study overall: Samples of COVID-19 (acute and convalescent) were obtained from the United States, Italy and Spain. T cells, B-cell-depleted T cells, or PBMCs supplied cDNA or gDNA.

In the study's own analysis: Reference gene primer amplification yielded estimated nucleated cell counts. The data were produced by immunoSEQ multiplex PCR, yet TCRdb's version contains in-frame clones alone and is incomplete. V and J calls plus clone size are reproduced from that table; the DNA served to infer D and trimming. The sample yields 200,000 to 250,000 clones, more than 80% seen once. The sequenced material came from peripheral blood. The rearrangement links TRBV4-3 to TRBJ2-3; perhaps TRBD1 as D (6 bases). The receptor comes from a woman aged 30 to 39 with COVID-19, enrolled during active disease. In DNA form, the CDR3 reads TGCGCCAGCAGCCACGAGAGAGGGGGTCTTATAACAGATACGCAGTATTTT. Its translation: CASSHERGGLITDTQYF.